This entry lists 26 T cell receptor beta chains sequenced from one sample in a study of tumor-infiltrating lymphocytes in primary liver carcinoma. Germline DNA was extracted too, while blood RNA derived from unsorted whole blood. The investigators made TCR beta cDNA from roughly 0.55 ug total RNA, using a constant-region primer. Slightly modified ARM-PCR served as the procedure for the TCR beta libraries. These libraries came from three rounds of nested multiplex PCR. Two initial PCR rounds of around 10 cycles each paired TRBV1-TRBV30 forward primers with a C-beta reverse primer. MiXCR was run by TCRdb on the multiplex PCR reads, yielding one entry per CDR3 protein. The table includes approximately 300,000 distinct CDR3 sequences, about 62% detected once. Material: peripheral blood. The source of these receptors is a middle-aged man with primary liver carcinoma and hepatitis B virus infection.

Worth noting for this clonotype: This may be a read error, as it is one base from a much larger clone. This CDR3 is CASSLLVGAIDTQYF. In nucleotides, the CDR3 is TGTGCCAGCAGCTTATTGGTGGGAGCCATAGATACGCAGTATTTT. The rearrangement joins TRBV7-8 to TRBJ2-3; D possibly corresponds to TRBD2 (5 bases). The length of the CDR3 is 15 residues. The germline V gene has CDR1 SGHVS and CDR2 FQNEAQ. V was cut by 2 bases and J by 5 bases, with 14 bases left in between.

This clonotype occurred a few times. In DNA form, the CDR3 reads TGCGCCTGTAGCCAAGATGCGGCGGGATGGAATGAGCAGTTCTTC. This encodes CACSQDAAGWNEQFF. This rearrangement joins TRBV4-3 to TRBJ2-1; D might be TRBD2 (6 bases). Trimming shortened V by 11 bases and J by 7 bases, and 24 bases separated the two germline ends. Germline CDR1 reads LGHNA; CDR2 reads YSLEER. CDR3 length equals 15 residues.

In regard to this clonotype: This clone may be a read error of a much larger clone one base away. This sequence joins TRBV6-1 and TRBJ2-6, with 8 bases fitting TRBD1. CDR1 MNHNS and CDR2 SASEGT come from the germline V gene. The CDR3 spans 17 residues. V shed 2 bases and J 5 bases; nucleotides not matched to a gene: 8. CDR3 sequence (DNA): TGTGCCAGCAGTGAACTAGCAGGGGGCGTTAGGGCCAACGTCCTGACTTTC. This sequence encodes CASSELAGGVRANVLTF.

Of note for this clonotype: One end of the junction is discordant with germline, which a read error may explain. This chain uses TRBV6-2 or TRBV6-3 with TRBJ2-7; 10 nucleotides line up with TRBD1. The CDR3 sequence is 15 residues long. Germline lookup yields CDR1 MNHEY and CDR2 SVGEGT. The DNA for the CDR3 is TGTGTCAGCACCAAGGGAGGACAGGGGGTAGGCAAGGCGAACTTC. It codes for CVSTKGGQGVGKANF.

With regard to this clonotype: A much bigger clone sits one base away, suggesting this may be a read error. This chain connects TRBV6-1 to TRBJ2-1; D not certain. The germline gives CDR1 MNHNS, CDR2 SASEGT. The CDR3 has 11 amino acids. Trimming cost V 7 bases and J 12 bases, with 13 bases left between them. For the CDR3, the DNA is TGTGCCAGCAATATAAAAGATGGGCAGTTCTTC. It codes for CASNIKDGQFF.

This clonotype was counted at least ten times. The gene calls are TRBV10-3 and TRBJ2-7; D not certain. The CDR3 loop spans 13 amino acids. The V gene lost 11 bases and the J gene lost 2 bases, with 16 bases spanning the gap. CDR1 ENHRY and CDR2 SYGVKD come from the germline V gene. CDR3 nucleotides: TGTGCCTCCCGGTTAGGCTTTGCCTACGAGCAGTACTTC. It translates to CASRLGFAYEQYF.

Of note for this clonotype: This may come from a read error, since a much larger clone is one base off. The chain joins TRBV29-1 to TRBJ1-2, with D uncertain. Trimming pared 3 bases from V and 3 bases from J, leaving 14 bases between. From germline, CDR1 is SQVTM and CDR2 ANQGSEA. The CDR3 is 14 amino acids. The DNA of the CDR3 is TGCAGCGTTGATTCCGTAGCAAACGACTATGGCTACACCTTC. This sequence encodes CSVDSVANDYGYTF.

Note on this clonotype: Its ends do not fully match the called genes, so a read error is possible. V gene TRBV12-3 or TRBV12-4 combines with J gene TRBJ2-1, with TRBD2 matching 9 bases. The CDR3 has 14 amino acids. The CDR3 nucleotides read TGTGCCAGTATGATTAGCGGGAGATACAATGAGCGGTTCTTC. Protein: CASMISGRYNERFF.

CDR3 amino acids: CASSQERLPSGANILTF. CDR3 nucleotides: TGCGCCAGCAGCCAAGAACGGCTCCCCTCTGGGGCCAATATCCTGACTTTC. This chain links TRBV4-3 with TRBJ2-6; D is perhaps TRBD1 (5 bases). V was cut by 0 bases and J by 14 bases, with 23 bases left in between. Germline V CDR1 and CDR2: LGHNA, YSLEER. CDR3 length: 17 residues.

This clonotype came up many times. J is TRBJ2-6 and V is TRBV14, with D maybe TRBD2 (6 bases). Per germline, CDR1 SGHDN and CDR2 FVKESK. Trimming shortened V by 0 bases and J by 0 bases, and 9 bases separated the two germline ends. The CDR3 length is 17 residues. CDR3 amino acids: CASSQDLAYSGANVLTF. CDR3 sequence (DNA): TGTGCCAGCAGCCAAGATCTAGCGTACTCTGGGGCCAACGTCCTGACTTTC.

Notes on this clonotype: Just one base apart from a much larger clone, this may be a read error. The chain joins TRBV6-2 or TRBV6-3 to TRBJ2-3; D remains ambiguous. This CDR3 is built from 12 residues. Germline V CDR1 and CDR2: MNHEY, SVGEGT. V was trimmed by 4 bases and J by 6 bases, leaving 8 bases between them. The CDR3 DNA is TGTGCCAGCAGTTGGAGTAGCGATACGCAGTATTTT. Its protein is CASSWSSDTQYF.

The chain's CDR3 is CASGLGLSEFF. The CDR3 DNA reads TGTGCAAGCGGTTTAGGACTATCGGAGTTCTTC. The rearrangement links TRBV12-3 or TRBV12-4 to TRBJ2-1; D is possibly TRBD2 (6 bases). The CDR3 contains 11 residues.

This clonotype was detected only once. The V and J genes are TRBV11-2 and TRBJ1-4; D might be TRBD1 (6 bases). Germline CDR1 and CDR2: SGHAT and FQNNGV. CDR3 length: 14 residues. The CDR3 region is CDNSLEQGNEKLFF. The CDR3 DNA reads TGTGACAACAGCTTAGAACAGGGCAATGAAAAACTGTTTTTT.

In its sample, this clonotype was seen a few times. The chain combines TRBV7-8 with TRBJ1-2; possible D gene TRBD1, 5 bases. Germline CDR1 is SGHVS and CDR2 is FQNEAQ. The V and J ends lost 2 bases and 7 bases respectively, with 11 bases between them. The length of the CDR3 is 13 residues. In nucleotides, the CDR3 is TGTGCCAGCAGCTTACTAGGGGCGCTTGGCTACACCTTC. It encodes CASSLLGALGYTF.

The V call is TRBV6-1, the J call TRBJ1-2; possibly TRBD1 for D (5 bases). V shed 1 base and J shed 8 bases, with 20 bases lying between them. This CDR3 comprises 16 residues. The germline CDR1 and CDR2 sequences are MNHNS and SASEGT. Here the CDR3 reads CASSEGAAPRGEGYTF. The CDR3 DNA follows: TGTGCCAGCAGTGAAGGGGCTGCCCCCCGGGGGGAAGGCTACACCTTC.

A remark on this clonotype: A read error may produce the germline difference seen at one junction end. CDR3 residues: CASSLNSVGKPFF. As DNA, the CDR3 is TGCGCCAGCAGCTTGAATAGTGTGGGAAAACCGTTTTTT. J is TRBJ1-4 and V is TRBV5-1, with no clear D. Per germline, CDR1 SGHRS and CDR2 YFSETQ. The CDR3 sequence is 13 residues long.

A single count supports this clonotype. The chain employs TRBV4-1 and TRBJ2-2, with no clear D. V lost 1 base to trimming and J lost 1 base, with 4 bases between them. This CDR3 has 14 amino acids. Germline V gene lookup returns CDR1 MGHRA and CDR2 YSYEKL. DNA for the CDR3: TGCGCCAGCAGCCAAGTTCTGAACACCGGGGAGCTGTTTTTT. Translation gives CASSQVLNTGELFF.

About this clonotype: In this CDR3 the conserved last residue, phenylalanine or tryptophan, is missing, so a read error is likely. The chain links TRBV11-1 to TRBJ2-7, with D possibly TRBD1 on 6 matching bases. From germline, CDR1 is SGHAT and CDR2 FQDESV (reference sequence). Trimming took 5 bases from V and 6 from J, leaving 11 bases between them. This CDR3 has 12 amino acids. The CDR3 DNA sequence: TGTGCCAGCAGCCTCAAACAGGGCGAGCAGTACTCG. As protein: CASSLKQGEQYS.

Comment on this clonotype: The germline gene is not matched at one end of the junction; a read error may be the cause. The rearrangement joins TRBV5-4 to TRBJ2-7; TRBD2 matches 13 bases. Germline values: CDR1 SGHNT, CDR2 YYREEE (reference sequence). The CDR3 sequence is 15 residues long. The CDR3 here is CANSPTSGRAYEQYF. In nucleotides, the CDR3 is TGTGCCAACAGCCCCACTAGCGGGAGGGCCTATGAGCAGTACTTC.

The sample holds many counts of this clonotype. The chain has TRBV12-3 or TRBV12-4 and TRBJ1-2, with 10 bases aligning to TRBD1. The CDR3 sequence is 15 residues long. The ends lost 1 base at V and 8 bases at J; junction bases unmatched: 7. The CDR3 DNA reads TGTGCCAGCAGTTTAGACAGACAGGGGGCGCGGGGCTACACCTTC. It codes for CASSLDRQGARGYTF.

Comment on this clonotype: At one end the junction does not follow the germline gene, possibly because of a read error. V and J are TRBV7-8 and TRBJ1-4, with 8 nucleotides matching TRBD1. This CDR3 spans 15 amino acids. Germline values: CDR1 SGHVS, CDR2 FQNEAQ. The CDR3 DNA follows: TGTGTCAGCAGCCCCAGGGGGCAGTCTAATGAAAAACTGTTTTTT. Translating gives CVSSPRGQSNEKLFF. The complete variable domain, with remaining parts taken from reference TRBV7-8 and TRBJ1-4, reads GAGVSQSPRYKVAKRGQDVALRCDPISGHVSLFWYQQALGQGPEFLTYFQNEAQLDKSGLPSDRFFAERPEGSVSTLKIQRTQQEDSAVYLCVSSPRGQSNEKLFFGSGTQLSVL.

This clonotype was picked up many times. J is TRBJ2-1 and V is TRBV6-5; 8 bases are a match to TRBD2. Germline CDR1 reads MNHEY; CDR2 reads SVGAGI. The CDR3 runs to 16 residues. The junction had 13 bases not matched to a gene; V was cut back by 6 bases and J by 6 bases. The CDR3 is CASRRLGAGGFNEQFF. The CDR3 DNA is TGTGCCAGCAGGCGCCTCGGCGCGGGAGGTTTCAATGAGCAGTTCTTC.

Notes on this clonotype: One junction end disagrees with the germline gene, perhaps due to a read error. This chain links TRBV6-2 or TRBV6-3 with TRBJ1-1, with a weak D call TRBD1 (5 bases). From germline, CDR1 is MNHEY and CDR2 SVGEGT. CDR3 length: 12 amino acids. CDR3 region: CASSYRGTEALF. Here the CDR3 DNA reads TGTGCCAGCAGTTACAGGGGAACTGAAGCTTTATTT.

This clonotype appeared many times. As DNA, the CDR3 is TGTGCCAGCCCGCGGTTCGAGCAGTACTTC. Translated: CASPRFEQYF. The chain recombines TRBV12-3 or TRBV12-4 with TRBJ2-7; D is undetermined. CDR3 length: 10 residues. V lost 8 bases and J lost 6, with 8 bases in between.

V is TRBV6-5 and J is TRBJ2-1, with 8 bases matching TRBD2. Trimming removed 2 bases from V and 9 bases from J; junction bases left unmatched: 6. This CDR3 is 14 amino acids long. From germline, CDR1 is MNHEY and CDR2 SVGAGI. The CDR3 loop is CASSYRGLAVEQFF. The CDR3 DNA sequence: TGTGCCAGCAGTTACCGCGGACTAGCAGTTGAGCAGTTCTTC.

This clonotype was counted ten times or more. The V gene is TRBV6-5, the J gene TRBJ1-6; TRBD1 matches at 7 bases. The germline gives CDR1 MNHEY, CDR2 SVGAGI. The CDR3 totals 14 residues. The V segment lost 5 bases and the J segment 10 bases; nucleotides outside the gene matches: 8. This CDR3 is CASSADRAPSPLHF. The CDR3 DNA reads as TGTGCCAGCAGTGCTGACAGGGCACCCTCACCCCTCCACTTT.